What follows describes a single TCR beta chain. Its antigen remains unknown. This entry comes from a study of T cell responses to AZD1222 COVID-19 vaccine. Whole-study findings and limits: Among spike-specific TCRs, nearly half reportedly target unmutated variant regions.

Data came from immunoSEQ multiplex PCR; TCRdb stores just in-frame clones and leaves some out. The sample contains around 100,000 clones, about nine tenths of which appear only once. This sequence was found in an adult in good health. Sequencing was performed on peripheral blood, taken on day 0 of AZD1222 vaccination.

CDR3 amino acids: CASSPSRDRGYEQYF. The DNA for the CDR3 is TGTGCCAGCTCACCATCCCGGGACAGGGGTTACGAGCAGTACTTC. The chain couples TRBV18 to TRBJ2-7, with 10 nucleotides matching TRBD1. The V and J ends lost 2 bases and 4 bases, in that order; junction bases with no gene match: 5. CDR1 and CDR2 from the germline V gene are KGHSH and LQKENI. The CDR3 spans 15 residues. Using reference TRBV18 and TRBJ2-7 for the parts outside the CDR3, the full variable domain is NAGVMQNPRHLVRRRGQEARLRCSPMKGHSHVYWYRQLPEEGLKFMVYLQKENIIDESGMPKERFSAEFPKEGPSILRIQQVVRGDSAAYFCASSPSRDRGYEQYFGPGTRLTVT.